Listed below are T cell receptor beta chains from one sample, sequenced in a study of T cells in localized non-small cell lung cancer. Profiled with immunoSEQ multiplex PCR; TCRdb holds only in-frame clones, not every one. This sample yields some 72,000 clones, of which 84% are seen a single time; approximately 3% belongs to the top ten. The source was peripheral blood, collected before any cancer treatment. The receptors shown here come from a man between 40 and 70 years old with stage I lung adenocarcinoma. Each CDR3 is given with its conserved first and last residue. A D gene is named only where the DNA matches it firmly. Clone sizes are given selectively: once, few, many, or a class where the clone is expanded.

j_call | clone_size | v_call | d_call | cdr3_nt | cdr3_aa
TRBJ1-1 | once | TRBV9 | NA | TGTGCCAGCAGCGTAAAAACGAACACTGAAGCTTTCTTT | CASSVKTNTEAFF
TRBJ1-3 | NA | TRBV19 | NA | TGTGCCAGTACGCGAATCTCTGGAAACACCATATATTTT | CASTRISGNTIYF
TRBJ2-3 | NA | TRBV4-1 | NA | TGCGCCAGCAGCCAAGACGGGGCCAGGGGCACAGATACGCAGTATTTT | CASSQDGARGTDTQYF
TRBJ1-2 | NA | TRBV19 | TRBD1 | TGTGCCAGTAGCAGGACAGGTTCCTATGGCTACACCTTC | CASSRTGSYGYTF
TRBJ1-1 | NA | TRBV11-2 | NA | TGTGCCAGCAGCTTAGCCACAATGGCTGAAGCTTTCTTT | CASSLATMAEAFF
TRBJ1-1 | NA | TRBV6-6 | NA | TGTGCCAGCAGTTACACCAACACTGAAGCTTTCTTT | CASSYTNTEAFF
TRBJ1-5 | NA | TRBV6-6 | NA | TGTGCCAGCAGCCTTCCGGCAACGAGCAATCAGCCCCAGCATTTT | CASSLPATSNQPQHF
TRBJ2-7 | NA | TRBV7-3 | NA | TGTGCCAGCCTACCCTACGAGCAGTACTTC | CASLPYEQYF
TRBJ2-1 | NA | TRBV10-2 | TRBD2 | TGCGCCAGCAGTGCGGGCGGGAGCTCCTACAATGAGCAGTTCTTC | CASSAGGSSYNEQFF
TRBJ2-5 | NA | TRBV5-4 | TRBD1 | TGTGCCAGCAGCGTACAGGGGGCCCAAAAAGAGACCCAGTACTTC | CASSVQGAQKETQYF
TRBJ1-1 | NA | TRBV20-1 | TRBD1 | TGCAGGGGAACAGGGGGGACTGAAGCTTTCTTT | CRGTGGTEAFF
TRBJ1-6 | few | TRBV25-1 | TRBD1 | TGTGCCAGCAGTGAATATAGGGGACAGACAAATTCACCCCTCCACTTT | CASSEYRGQTNSPLHF
TRBJ2-1 | NA | TRBV30 | NA | TGTGCCTGGTCTCCGAGGAGTCGGCTAAAGAATGAGCAGTTCTTC | CAWSPRSRLKNEQFF
TRBJ2-7 | NA | TRBV18 | NA | TGTGCCAGCTCACCACTCCCACCGGGCACAAAAGGCTCCTACGAGCAGTACTTC | CASSPLPPGTKGSYEQYF
TRBJ1-1 | NA | TRBV5-1 | NA | TGCGCCAGCAGCTTGGACGTGGTCGGGGGGACTGAAGCTTTCTTT | CASSLDVVGGTEAFF
TRBJ2-5 | NA | TRBV5-1 | TRBD2 | TGCGCCAGCAGCTTGGATGGGGGGGTTCGACAAGAGACCCAGTACTTC | CASSLDGGVRQETQYF
TRBJ2-7 | NA | TRBV10-3 | NA | TGTGCCATCAGTGAGTCGCCCGACCTTTCCTACGAGCAGTACTTC | CAISESPDLSYEQYF
TRBJ1-2 | NA | TRBV29-1 | NA | TGCAGCGACGTCTACGGGGCCCGCTGGCACACCTTC | CSDVYGARWHTF
TRBJ2-1 | NA | TRBV5-1 | TRBD1 | TGCGCCAGCACCACAGCCCCTCCGGGACAGCACCAGTTCTTC | CASTTAPPGQHQFF
TRBJ1-1 | NA | TRBV5-1 | NA | TGCGCCAGCAGCTTCACAGGCCCCACTGAAGCTTTCTTT | CASSFTGPTEAFF
TRBJ2-5 | NA | TRBV18 | NA | TGTGCCAGCTCACCGGGGGTCCAAGAGACCCAGTACTTC | CASSPGVQETQYF
TRBJ1-3 | few | TRBV10-1 | NA | TGCGCCAGCTGGGACGGCTCTGGAAACACCATATATTTT | CASWDGSGNTIYF
TRBJ2-2 | once | TRBV30 | NA | TGTGCCTGGAGTCGGAGACAGGTACTCCCCGGGGAGCTGTTTTTT | CAWSRRQVLPGELFF
TRBJ2-2 | few | TRBV18 | NA | TGTGCCAGCTCACCACGTGGGGCTGACACCGGGGAGCTGTTTTTT | CASSPRGADTGELFF
TRBJ2-7 | NA | TRBV13 | NA | TGTGCCAGCAGCTTACAAGCGCTGAACTACGAGCAGTACTTC | CASSLQALNYEQYF
TRBJ2-1 | NA | TRBV4-1 | NA | TGCGCCAGCAGCCAAGATCGGGGGGCATGGGAGCAGTTCTTC | CASSQDRGAWEQFF
TRBJ1-3 | NA | TRBV18 | TRBD1 | TGTGCCAGCTCACCAAAGCGGGACAGAAGGAACACCATATATTTT | CASSPKRDRRNTIYF
TRBJ2-3 | NA | TRBV30 | NA | TGTGCCTGGAGCGGTAGGGGCGGCTTCTGGGATACGCAGTATTTT | CAWSGRGGFWDTQYF
TRBJ2-1 | NA | TRBV18 | TRBD1 | TGTGCCAGCTCACCTCAGGGGGCGAATGAGCAGTTCTTC | CASSPQGANEQFF
TRBJ2-1 | NA | TRBV5-1 | NA | TGCGCCACCAGGGGGGCTGACAATGAGCAGTTCTTC | CATRGADNEQFF
TRBJ2-1 | NA | TRBV28 | TRBD2 | TGTGCCAGTACTGGGACTAGCGGGAGGGCGCGGCAGTTCTTC | CASTGTSGRARQFF
TRBJ1-5 | few | TRBV15 | TRBD1 | TGTGCCACCAGCAGGCGGGGACAGACGATTCAGCCCCAGCATTTT | CATSRRGQTIQPQHF
TRBJ2-3 | few | TRBV5-5 | NA | TGTGCCAGCAGCGGGACGGATTTTCGCACAGATACGCAGTATTTT | CASSGTDFRTDTQYF
TRBJ2-3 | NA | TRBV7-2 | NA | TGTGCCAGCAGCTTAGGTCTCGGACCGGCAAATACGCAGTATTTT | CASSLGLGPANTQYF
TRBJ1-2 | NA | TRBV28 | TRBD1 | TGTGCCAGCAGTGAGGCCGGGACAGGTACCTTAGACTATGGCTACACCTTC | CASSEAGTGTLDYGYTF
TRBJ2-7 | NA | TRBV19 | TRBD1 | TGTGCCAGTAGTATAGGGACAGGTGGGACCTACGAGCAGTACTTC | CASSIGTGGTYEQYF
TRBJ1-6 | few | TRBV7-2 | NA | TGTGCCAGCAGCCTTAGTGGCCAGACCGGGTCACCCCTCCACTTT | CASSLSGQTGSPLHF
TRBJ2-1 | NA | TRBV28 | TRBD2 | TGTGCCAGCAGCCTCCTGGGACTAGAAGACAACAATGAGCAGTTCTTC | CASSLLGLEDNNEQFF
TRBJ2-5 | NA | TRBV19 | NA | TGTGCCAGTAGTAGAAAACAGGGATCGGAGACCCAGTACTTC | CASSRKQGSETQYF
TRBJ2-2 | NA | TRBV5-1 | TRBD1 | TGCGCCAGCAGCCCTCAGGGGGCGCGGATCGGGGAGCTGTTTTTT | CASSPQGARIGELFF
TRBJ1-1 | NA | TRBV19 | NA | TGTGCCAGTAGTATCGGGGGGGTGACTGAAGCTTTCTTT | CASSIGGVTEAFF
TRBJ2-1 | NA | TRBV6-1 | TRBD2 | TGTGCCAGCAGTGCCATAGCGGGGGGGGCCCACAATGAGCAGTTCTTC | CASSAIAGGAHNEQFF
TRBJ1-4 | NA | TRBV6-4 | NA | TGTGCCAGACGGCCCTTAGTAGGGGCAGGGAATGAAAAACTGTTTTTT | CARRPLVGAGNEKLFF
TRBJ2-7 | NA | TRBV7-9 | NA | TGTGCCAGCAGCGCGGCAGAGTTGCCTGTGGACGAGCAGTACTTC | CASSAAELPVDEQYF